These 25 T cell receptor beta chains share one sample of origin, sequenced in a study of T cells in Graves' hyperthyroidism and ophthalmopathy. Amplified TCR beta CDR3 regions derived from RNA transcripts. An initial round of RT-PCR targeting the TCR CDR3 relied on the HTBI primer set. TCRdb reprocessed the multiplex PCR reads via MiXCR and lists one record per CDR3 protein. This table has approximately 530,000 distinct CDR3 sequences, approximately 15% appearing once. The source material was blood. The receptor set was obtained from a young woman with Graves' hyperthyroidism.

This chain's CDR3 is CASSSTGEGAYGYTF. DNA of the CDR3: TGTGCCAGTTCATCGACAGGGGAAGGGGCCTATGGCTACACCTTC. The rearrangement links TRBV6-1 to TRBJ1-2; 8 bases align to TRBD1. The CDR3 sequence is 15 residues long. V trimming: 9 bases; J trimming: 4 bases; junction bases outside the gene matches: 13. Per the germline V gene, CDR1 is MNHNS and CDR2 is SASEGT.

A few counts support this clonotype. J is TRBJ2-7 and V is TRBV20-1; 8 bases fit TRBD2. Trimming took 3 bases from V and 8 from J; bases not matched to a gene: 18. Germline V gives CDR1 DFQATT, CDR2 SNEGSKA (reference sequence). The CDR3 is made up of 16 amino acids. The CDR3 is CSARTRLGSGGIQQYF. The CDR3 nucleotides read TGCAGTGCTAGGACCCGCCTGGGGAGCGGGGGCATCCAGCAGTACTTC.

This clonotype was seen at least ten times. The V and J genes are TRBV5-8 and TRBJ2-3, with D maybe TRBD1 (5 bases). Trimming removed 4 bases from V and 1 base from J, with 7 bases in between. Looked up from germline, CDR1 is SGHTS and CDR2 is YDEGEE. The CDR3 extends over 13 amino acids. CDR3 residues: CASSARGTDTQYF. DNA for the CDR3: TGTGCCAGCAGCGCCAGGGGCACAGATACGCAGTATTTT.

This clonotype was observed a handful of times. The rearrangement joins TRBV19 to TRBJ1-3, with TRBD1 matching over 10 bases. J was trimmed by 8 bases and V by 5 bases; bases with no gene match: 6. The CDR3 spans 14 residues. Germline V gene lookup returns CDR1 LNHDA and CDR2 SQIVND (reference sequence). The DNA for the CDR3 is TGTGCCAGTAGTCTGACAGGGGGCGCATACACCATATATTTT. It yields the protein CASSLTGGAYTIYF. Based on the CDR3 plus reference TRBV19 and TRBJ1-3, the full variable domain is DGGITQSPKYLFRKEGQNVTLSCEQNLNHDAMYWYRQDPGQGLRLIYYSQIVNDFQKGDIAEGYSVSREKKESFPLTVTSAQKNPTAFYLCASSLTGGAYTIYFGEGSWLTVV.

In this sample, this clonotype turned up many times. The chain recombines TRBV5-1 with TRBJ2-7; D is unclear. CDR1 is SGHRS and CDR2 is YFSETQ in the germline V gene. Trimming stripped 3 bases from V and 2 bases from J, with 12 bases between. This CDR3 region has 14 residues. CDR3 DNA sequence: TGCGCCAGCAGCTCACCCCAGAAGCCCTACGAGCAGTACTTC. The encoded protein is CASSSPQKPYEQYF.

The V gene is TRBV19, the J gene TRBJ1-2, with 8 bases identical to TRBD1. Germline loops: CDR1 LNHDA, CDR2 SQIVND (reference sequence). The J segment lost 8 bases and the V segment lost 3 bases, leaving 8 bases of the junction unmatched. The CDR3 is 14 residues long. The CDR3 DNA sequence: TGTGCCAGTAGTATCTCCTTGACAGGGGTCGGCTACACCTTC. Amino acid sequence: CASSISLTGVGYTF.

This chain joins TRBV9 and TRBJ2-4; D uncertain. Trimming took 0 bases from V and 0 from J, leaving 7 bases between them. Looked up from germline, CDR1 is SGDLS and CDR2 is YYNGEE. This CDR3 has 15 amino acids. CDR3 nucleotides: TGTGCCAGCAGCGTAGGGTCGCTAGCCAAAAACATTCAGTACTTC. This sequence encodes CASSVGSLAKNIQYF. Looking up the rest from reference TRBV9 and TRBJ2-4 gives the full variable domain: DSGVTQTPKHLITATGQRVTLRCSPRSGDLSVYWYQQSLDQGLQFLIQYYNGEERAKGNILERFSAQQFPDLHSELNLSSLELGDSALYFCASSVGSLAKNIQYFGAGTRLSVL.

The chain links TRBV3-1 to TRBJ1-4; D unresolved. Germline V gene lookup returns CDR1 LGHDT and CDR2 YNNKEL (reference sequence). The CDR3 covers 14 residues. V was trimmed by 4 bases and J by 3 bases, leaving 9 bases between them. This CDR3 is CASSPEVPNEKLFF. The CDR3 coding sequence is TGTGCCAGCAGCCCTGAGGTGCCTAATGAAAAACTGTTTTTT.

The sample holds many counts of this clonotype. Here the CDR3 reads CASSLRTAYNEQFF. The DNA of the CDR3 is TGTGCCAGCAGTTTAAGGACAGCTTACAATGAGCAGTTCTTC. The chain employs TRBV12-3 or TRBV12-4 and TRBJ2-1, with D possibly TRBD1 on 6 matching bases. This CDR3 is 14 amino acids long. Trimming left V 2 bases short and J 4 bases short, with 9 bases between.

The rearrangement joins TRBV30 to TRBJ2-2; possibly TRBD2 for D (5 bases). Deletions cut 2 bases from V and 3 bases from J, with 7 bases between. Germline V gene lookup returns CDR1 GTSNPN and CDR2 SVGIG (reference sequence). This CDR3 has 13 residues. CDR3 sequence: CAWSWTHTGELFF. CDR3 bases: TGTGCCTGGAGTTGGACTCACACCGGGGAGCTGTTTTTT. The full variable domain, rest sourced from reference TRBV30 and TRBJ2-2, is SQTIHQWPATLVQPVGSPLSLECTVEGTSNPNLYWYRQAAGRGLQLLFYSVGIGQISSEVPQNLSASRPQDRQFILSSKKLLLSDSGFYLCAWSWTHTGELFFGEGSRLTVL.

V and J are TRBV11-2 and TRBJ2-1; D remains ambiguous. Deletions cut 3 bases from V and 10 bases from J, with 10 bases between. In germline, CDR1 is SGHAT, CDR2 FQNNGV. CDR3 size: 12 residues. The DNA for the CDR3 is TGTGCCAGCAGCTTGGAAGATTACGAGCAGTTCTTC. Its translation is CASSLEDYEQFF.

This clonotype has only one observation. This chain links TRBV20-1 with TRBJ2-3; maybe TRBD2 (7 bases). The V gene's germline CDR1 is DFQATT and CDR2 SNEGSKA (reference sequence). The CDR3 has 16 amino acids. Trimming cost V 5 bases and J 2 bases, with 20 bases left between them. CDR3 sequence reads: CSASPEGGTYTDTQYF. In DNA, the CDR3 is TGCAGTGCTTCCCCCGAGGGGGGGACCTACACAGATACGCAGTATTTT.

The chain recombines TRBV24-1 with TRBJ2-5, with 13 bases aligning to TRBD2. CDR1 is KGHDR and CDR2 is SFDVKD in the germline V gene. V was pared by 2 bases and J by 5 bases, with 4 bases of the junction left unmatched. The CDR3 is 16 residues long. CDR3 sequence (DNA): TGTGCCACCAGTGATTGGACTAGCGGGAGTCAGGAGACCCAGTACTTC. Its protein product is CATSDWTSGSQETQYF.

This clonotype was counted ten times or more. CDR3 in amino acids: CASSFSDGLYNEQFF. The CDR3 DNA is TGTGCCAGCAGCTTCTCAGACGGACTCTACAATGAGCAGTTCTTC. V gene TRBV11-2 combines with J gene TRBJ2-1; D perhaps matches TRBD2 (5 bases). CDR1 is SGHAT and CDR2 is FQNNGV in the germline V gene. V gave up 3 bases and J gave up 3 bases, with 12 bases separating them. The length of the CDR3 is 15 residues.

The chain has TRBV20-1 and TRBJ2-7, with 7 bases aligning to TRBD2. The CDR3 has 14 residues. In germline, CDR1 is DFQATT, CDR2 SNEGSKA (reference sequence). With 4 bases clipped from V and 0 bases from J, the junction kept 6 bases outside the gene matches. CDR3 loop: CSAISGGFSYEQYF. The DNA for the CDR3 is TGCAGTGCTATTTCCGGGGGGTTCTCCTACGAGCAGTACTTC.

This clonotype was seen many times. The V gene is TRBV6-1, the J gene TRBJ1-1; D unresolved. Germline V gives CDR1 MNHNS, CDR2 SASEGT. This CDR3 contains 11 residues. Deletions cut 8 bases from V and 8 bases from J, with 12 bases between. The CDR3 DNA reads TGTGCCAGCTTCTTTTTCCCCGAAGCTTTCTTT. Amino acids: CASFFFPEAFF.

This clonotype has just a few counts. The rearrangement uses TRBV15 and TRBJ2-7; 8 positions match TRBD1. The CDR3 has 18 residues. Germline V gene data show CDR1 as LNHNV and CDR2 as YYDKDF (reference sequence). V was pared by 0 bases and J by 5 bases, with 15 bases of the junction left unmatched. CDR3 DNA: TGTGCCACCAGCAGAGAGTACCCCACAGGGGGACACTTAGACGAGCAGTACTTC. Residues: CATSREYPTGGHLDEQYF.

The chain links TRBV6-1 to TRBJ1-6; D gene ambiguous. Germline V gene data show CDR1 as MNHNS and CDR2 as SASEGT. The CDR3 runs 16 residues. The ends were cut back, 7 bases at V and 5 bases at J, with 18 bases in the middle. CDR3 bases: TGTGCCAGCACTAAAACAGCCTGGACCAATAATTCACCCCTCCACTTT. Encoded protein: CASTKTAWTNNSPLHF.

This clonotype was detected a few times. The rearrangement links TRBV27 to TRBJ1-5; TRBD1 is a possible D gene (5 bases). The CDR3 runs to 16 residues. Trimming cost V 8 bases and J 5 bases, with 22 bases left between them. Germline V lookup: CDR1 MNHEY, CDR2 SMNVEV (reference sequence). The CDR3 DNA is TGTGCCAGCGGAACCCTCGAGGGAGGGGACTATCAGCCCCAGCATTTT. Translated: CASGTLEGGDYQPQHF.

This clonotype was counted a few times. CDR3 sequence reads: CASSPRGLGANVLTF. CDR3 bases: TGCGCCAGCAGCCCGCGGGGGCTTGGGGCCAACGTCCTGACTTTC. The chain uses TRBV4-1 and TRBJ2-6, with D perhaps matching TRBD2 (7 bases). The CDR3 contains 15 residues. The ends were cut back, 4 bases at V and 3 bases at J, with 10 bases in the middle. CDR1 and CDR2 from the germline V gene are MGHRA and YSYEKL.

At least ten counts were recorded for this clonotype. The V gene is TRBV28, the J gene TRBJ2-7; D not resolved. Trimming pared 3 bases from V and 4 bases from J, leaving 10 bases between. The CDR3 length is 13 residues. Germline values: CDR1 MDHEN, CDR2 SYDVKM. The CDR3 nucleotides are TGTGCCAGCAGTTTTATAGGGCAGTACGAGCAGTACTTC. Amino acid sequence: CASSFIGQYEQYF. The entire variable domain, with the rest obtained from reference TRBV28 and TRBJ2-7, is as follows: DVKVTQSSRYLVKRTGEKVFLECVQDMDHENMFWYRQDPGLGLRLIYFSYDVKMKEKGDIPEGYSVSREKKERFSLILESASTNQTSMYLCASSFIGQYEQYFGPGTRLTVT.

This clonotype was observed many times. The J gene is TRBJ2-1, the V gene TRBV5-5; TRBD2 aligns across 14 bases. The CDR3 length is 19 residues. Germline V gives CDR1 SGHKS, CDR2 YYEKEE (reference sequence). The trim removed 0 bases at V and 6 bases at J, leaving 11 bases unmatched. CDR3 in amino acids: CASSLGVGLTSGRANEQFF. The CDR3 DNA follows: TGTGCCAGCAGCTTGGGTGTGGGGTTGACTAGCGGGAGGGCCAATGAGCAGTTCTTC. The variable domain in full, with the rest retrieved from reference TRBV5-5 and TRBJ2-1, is DAGVTQSPTHLIKTRGQQVTLRCSPISGHKSVSWYQQVLGQGPQFIFQYYEKEERGRGNFPDRFSARQFPNYSSELNVNALLLGDSALYLCASSLGVGLTSGRANEQFFGPGTRLTVL.

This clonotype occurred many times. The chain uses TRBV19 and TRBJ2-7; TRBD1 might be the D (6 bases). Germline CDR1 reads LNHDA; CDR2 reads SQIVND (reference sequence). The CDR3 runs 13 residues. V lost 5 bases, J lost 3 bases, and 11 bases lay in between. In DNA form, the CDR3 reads TGTGCCAGTAGTCCCCGGACAGTCTACGAGCAGTACTTC. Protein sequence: CASSPRTVYEQYF. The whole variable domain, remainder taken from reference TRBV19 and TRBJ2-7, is DGGITQSPKYLFRKEGQNVTLSCEQNLNHDAMYWYRQDPGQGLRLIYYSQIVNDFQKGDIAEGYSVSREKKESFPLTVTSAQKNPTAFYLCASSPRTVYEQYFGPGTRLTVT.

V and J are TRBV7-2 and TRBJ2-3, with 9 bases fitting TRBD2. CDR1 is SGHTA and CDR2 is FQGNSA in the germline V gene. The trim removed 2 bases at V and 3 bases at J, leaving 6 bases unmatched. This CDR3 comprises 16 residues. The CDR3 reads CASSLLAAGGTDTQYF. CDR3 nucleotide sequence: TGTGCCAGCAGCTTACTAGCGGCGGGGGGGACAGATACGCAGTATTTT.

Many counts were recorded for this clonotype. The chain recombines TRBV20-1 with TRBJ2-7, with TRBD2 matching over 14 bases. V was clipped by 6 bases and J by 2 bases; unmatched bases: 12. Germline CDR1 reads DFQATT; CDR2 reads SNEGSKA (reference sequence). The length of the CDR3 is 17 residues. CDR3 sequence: CSAPGTSGRTSTYEQYF. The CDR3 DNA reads TGCAGTGCGCCCGGGACTAGCGGGAGAACTAGTACCTACGAGCAGTACTTC.